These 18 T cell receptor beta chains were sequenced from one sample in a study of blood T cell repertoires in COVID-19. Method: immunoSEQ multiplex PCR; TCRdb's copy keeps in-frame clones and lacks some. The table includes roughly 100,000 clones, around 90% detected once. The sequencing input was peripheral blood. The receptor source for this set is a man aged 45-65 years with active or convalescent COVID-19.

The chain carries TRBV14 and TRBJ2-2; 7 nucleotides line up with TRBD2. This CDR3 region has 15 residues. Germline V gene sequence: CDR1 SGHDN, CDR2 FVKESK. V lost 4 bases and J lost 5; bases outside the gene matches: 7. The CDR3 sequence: CASSRWEGRTGELFF. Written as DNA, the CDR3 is TGTGCCAGCAGCCGATGGGAGGGCCGGACCGGGGAGCTGTTTTTT. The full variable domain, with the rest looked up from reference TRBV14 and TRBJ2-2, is EAGVTQFPSHSVIEKGQTVTLRCDPISGHDNLYWYRRVMGKEIKFLLHFVKESKQDESGMPNNRFLAERTGGTYSTLKVQPAELEDSGVYFCASSRWEGRTGELFFGEGSRLTVL.

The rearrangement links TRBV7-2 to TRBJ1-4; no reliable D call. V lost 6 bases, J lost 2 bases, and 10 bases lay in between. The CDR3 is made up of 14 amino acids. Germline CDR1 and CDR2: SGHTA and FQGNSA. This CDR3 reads CASSEEPTNEKLFF. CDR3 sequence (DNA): TGTGCCAGCAGTGAGGAGCCTACTAATGAAAAACTGTTTTTT.

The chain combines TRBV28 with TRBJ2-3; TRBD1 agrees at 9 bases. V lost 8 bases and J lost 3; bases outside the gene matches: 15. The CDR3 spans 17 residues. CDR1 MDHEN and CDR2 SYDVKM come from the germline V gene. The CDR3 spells CASQPGQGIGGTDTQYF. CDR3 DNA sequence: TGTGCCAGCCAGCCGGGACAGGGAATTGGCGGAACAGATACGCAGTATTTT.

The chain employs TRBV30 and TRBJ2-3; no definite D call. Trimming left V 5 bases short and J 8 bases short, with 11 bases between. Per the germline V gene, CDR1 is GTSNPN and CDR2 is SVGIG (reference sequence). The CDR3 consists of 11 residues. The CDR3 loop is CAWDAVGTQYF. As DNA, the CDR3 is TGTGCCTGGGACGCGGTGGGTACGCAGTATTTT.

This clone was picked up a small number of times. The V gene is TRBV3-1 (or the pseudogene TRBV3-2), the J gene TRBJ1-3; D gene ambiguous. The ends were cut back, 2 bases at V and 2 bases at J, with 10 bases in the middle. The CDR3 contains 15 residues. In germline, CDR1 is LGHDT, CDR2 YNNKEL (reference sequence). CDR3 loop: CASSQSEYAGNTIYF. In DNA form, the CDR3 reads TGTGCCAGCAGCCAAAGTGAGTACGCTGGAAACACCATATATTTT.

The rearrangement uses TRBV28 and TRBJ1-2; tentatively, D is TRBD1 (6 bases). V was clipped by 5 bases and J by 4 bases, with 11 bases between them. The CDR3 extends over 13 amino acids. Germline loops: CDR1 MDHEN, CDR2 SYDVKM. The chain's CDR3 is CASSQGRGYGYTF. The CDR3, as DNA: TGTGCCAGCAGTCAGGGGCGCGGCTATGGCTACACCTTC.

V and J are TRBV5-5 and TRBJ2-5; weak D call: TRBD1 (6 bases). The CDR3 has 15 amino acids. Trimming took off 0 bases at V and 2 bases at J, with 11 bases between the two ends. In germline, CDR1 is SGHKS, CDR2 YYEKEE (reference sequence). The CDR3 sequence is CASSLGPGTQETQYF. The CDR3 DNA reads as TGTGCCAGCAGCTTGGGGCCAGGGACACAAGAGACCCAGTACTTC.

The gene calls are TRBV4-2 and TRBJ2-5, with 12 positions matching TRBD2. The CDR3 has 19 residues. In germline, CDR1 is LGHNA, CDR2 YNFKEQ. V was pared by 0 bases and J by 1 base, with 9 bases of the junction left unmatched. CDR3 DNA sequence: TGTGCCAGCAGCCAAGAATCCTGGCTAGCGGGGGGGCCCCAAGAGACCCAGTACTTC. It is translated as CASSQESWLAGGPQETQYF.

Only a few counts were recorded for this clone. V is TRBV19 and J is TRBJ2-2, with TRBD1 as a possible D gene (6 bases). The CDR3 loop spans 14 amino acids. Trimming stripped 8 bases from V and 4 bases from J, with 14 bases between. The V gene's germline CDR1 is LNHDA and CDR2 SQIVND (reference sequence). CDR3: CASRTGTGTGELFF. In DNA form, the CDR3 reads TGTGCCAGTCGAACAGGGACGGGCACCGGGGAGCTGTTTTTT. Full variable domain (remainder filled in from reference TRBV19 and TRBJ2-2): DGGITQSPKYLFRKEGQNVTLSCEQNLNHDAMYWYRQDPGQGLRLIYYSQIVNDFQKGDIAEGYSVSREKKESFPLTVTSAQKNPTAFYLCASRTGTGTGELFFGEGSRLTVL.

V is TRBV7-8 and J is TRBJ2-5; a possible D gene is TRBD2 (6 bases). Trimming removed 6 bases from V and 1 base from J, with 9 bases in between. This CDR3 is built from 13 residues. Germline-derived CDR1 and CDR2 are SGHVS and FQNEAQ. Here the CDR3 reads CASSRTTQETQYF. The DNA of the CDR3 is TGTGCCAGCAGTCGGACTACCCAAGAGACCCAGTACTTC.

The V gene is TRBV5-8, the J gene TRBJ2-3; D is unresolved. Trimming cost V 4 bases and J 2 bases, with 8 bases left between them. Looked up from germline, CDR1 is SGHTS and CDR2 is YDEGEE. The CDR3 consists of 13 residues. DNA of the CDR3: TGTGCCAGCAGCCGACATATCACAGATACGCAGTATTTT. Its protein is CASSRHITDTQYF.

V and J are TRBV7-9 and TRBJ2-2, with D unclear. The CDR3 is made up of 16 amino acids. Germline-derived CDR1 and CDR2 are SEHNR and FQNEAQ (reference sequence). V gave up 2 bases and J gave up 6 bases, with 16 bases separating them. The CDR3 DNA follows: TGTGCCAGCAGCTTATTAGCTATCGACCTCTCCGGGGAGCTGTTTTTT. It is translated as CASSLLAIDLSGELFF.

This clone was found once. The DNA for the CDR3 is TGTGCCAGTAGTGGGGTAGGGACAGTAATCTCCTACGAGCAGTACGTC. Translating gives CASSGVGTVISYEQYV. V usage is TRBV19 and J usage is TRBJ2-7, with 7 bases that match TRBD1. The germline CDR1 and CDR2 sequences are LNHDA and SQIVND (reference sequence). The CDR3 contains 16 residues. Losses at the gene ends were 5 bases for V and 0 bases for J; bases not matched to a gene: 10.

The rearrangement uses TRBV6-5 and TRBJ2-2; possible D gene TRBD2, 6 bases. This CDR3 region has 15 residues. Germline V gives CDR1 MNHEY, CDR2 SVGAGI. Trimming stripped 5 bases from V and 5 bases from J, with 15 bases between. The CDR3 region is CASSLRGTGTGELFF. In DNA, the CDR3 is TGTGCCAGCAGTCTCCGGGGGACGGGGACCGGGGAGCTGTTTTTT.

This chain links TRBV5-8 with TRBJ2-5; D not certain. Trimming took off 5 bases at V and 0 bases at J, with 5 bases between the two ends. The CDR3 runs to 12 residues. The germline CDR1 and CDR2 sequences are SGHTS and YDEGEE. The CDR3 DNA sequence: TGTGCCAGCAGTCTGTACCAAGAGACCCAGTACTTC. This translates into CASSLYQETQYF.

The CDR3 is CAIQDRDSNQPQHF. In nucleotides, the CDR3 is TGTGCCATCCAGGACAGGGATAGCAATCAGCCCCAGCATTTT. This sequence joins TRBV28 and TRBJ1-5; 8 bases fit TRBD1. V dropped 10 bases and J dropped 0; count of bases not matched to a gene: 5. CDR1 and CDR2 (germline): MDHEN, SYDVKM. The CDR3 totals 14 residues.

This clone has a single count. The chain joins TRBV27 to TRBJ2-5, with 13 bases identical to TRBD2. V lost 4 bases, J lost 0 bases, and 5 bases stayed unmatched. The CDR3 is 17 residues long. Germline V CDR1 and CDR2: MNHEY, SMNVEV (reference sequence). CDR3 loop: CASSSTGLAGNQETQYF. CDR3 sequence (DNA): TGTGCCAGCAGTTCAACGGGACTAGCGGGAAACCAAGAGACCCAGTACTTC.

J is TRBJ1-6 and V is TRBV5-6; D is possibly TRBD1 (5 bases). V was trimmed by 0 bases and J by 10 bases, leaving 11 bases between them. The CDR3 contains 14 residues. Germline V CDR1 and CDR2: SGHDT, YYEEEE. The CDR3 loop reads CASSLVQGGSPLHF. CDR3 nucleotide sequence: TGTGCCAGCAGCTTGGTGCAGGGAGGCTCACCCCTCCACTTT.